This T cell receptor (beta chain) appears in the sequencing data of a study of shared clonotypes between healthy human individuals. Turning to the study itself: Each donor contributed plates that comprised three CD4 naive, three CD4 memory, two CD8 naive and one CD8 memory.

Study-level points and caveats: The study found lower generation probabilities in non-shared clonotypes than in those shared by all four donors.

Trimming pared 3 bases from V and 4 bases from J, leaving 10 bases between. CDR1 is MNHEY and CDR2 is SMNVEV in the germline V gene (reference sequence). The CDR3 runs to 13 residues. In the naive CD8 group, cells lacked CD45RO and were positively selected for CCR7, so terminally differentiated effector memory CD45RA+ cells were left out. All donors were healthy HIV-negative adults lacking recent acute infections or vaccinations. Using immunoSEQ multiplex PCR, the repertoire was profiled, and TCRdb retains in-frame clones only, with some absent. The sample includes roughly 2.1 million clones, about 93% of them seen just once. With regard to this clone: Its cognate antigen is unknown. The sample has other DNA sequences that encode this CDR3 too.

The receptor's source is a man younger than 35 in good health. Some clones in this sample may be carry-over from other donors' samples. Sequencing was performed on naive CD8+ T cells from PBMCs. The chain is built from TRBV27 and TRBJ2-7, with D unclear. In DNA form, the CDR3 reads TGTGCCAGCAGTTTTGGGTCATATTACGAGCAGTACTTC. The encoded protein is CASSFGSYYEQYF.